This T cell receptor beta chain came from a study of T cells in Graves' hyperthyroidism and ophthalmopathy (dated by TCRdb to about 2019). A note on the overall study: Peripheral blood was collected at initial diagnosis, before any treatment. According to the paper, TCR Vbeta CDR3 sequencing was carried out on approximately 140 peripheral blood samples, which came from approximately 41 ophthalmopathy, about 75 hyperthyroidism and approximately 17 progressor patients. After sampling, hyperthyroidism patients received methimazole starting at 30 mg daily, and ophthalmopathy patients received high-dose intravenous methylprednisolone. TCR V-J signatures able to tell the groups apart were searched for in a discovery cohort of approximately 95 patients, of whom around 43 had Graves' ophthalmopathy and around 58 had stable Graves' hyperthyroidism. Prospective prediction of ophthalmopathy was tested in an independent validation cohort consisting of about 20 hyperthyroidism patients and 17 patients who later progressed to ophthalmopathy. The 100 or so discovery patients were divided at random into training and test sets in a 7:3 ratio. In more than five Graves' hyperthyroidism patients, the study also compared T-cell repertoires from thyroid tissue with T-cell repertoires from blood.

The TCR beta CDR3 regions were amplified from the RNA transcripts. The TCR CDR3 was subjected to a first round of RT-PCR using the HTBI primer set and the Qiagen OneStep RT-PCR kit. A second multiplex PCR round built the libraries, followed by size selection and purification. Paired-end sequencing of the libraries was performed with 100 bp reads on an Illumina HiSeq2000. Turning to the authors' computational methods: SOAPnuke was used to process the raw data, throwing out any read that contained adapters or uncalled bases, had a mean Phred below 15, or lacked an exact constant-primer or identifier match. COPE v1.2.5 was used to merge the high-quality paired reads, and each unique nucleotide sequence was defined as a clonotype. MiTCR v1.1 was used to align clonotypes to the IMGT TRBV, TRBD and TRBJ reference segments. Only V-J combinations with frequency above 0.0001, covering approximately 99% of repertoires, were analysed. A TCS score was defined as the ratio between F50 (clonal expansion) and ExV (chaos), using BLOSUM62-based TCRdist between CDR3 peptides within each V-J. Welch's t-statistics and random forest reduced approximately 520 V-J features to under 15, which were used in a naive Bayes classifier (R e1071). TCRdb reprocessing: public reads trimmed at Q25 with fastp, clones called with MiXCR, in-frame beta chains kept. CDR3 protein duplicates are merged, each entry listing the most common genes and DNA. The V and J calls follow TCRdb's processing rather than the paper's. Present in this sample are 300,000 to 450,000 distinct CDR3 sequences, 15% to 18% of which were seen just once. The leading ten clones occupy around a quarter of the sample.

Paper-wide results and their limitations: Most expanded thyroid clonotypes (frequency above 0.001) were also detected in blood, suggesting blood repertoires may reflect thyroid immune responses. Ophthalmopathy was separated from stable hyperthyroidism by a 13 V-J signature model, with about 88% sensitivity and about 81% specificity obtained in cross-validation and 80%/75% obtained in testing. In validation, the model predicted progression to ophthalmopathy a median of about 5.9 months before onset, with about 64% sensitivity and about 72% specificity. No statistical method was used to fix the sample size in advance, and group allocation was not hidden from the investigators.

This clonotype was observed at least ten times. Which antigen it targets is not known. No clone much larger than this one lies a single base away; base qualities are absent. Hyperthyroidism patients were newly diagnosed, with disease duration under 2 months, and aged 18 to 65 years. Patients with uncontrolled infections, other autoimmune diseases, pregnancy or lactation were excluded. Diagnoses relied on clinical symptoms, serum thyroxine and TRAb, thyroid ultrasound and orbital computed tomography. Blood from progressor patients was drawn when they were first diagnosed with hyperthyroidism, before any ophthalmopathy symptoms appeared. Ficoll-Paque density gradient centrifugation was used to isolate PBMCs from 8 to 10 ml of fresh peripheral blood. Progressor patients were initially diagnosed with Graves' hyperthyroidism and developed ophthalmopathy during follow-up. Total RNA was extracted using Trizol reagent, and RNA quality was assessed on an Agilent 2100 Bioanalyzer.

From cysteine to phenylalanine, the CDR3 is 15 amino acids long. Only CDR3 DNA remains: 45 bases, in frame from the first base. CDR1 is given as LGHDT and CDR2 as YNNKEL, both from the germline V gene (reference sequence). The junction carries 9 bases between V and J, which are trimmed by 0 bases and 4 bases respectively. The rearrangement joined TRBV3-1 to TRBJ1-4; no D gene is confidently identified. Sequencing input: blood. The clonotype comes from a woman aged 18-35 years with Graves' hyperthyroidism that later progressed to Graves' ophthalmopathy. The nucleotide sequence reads TGTGCCAGCAGCCAAGAAGATCCGTTTAATGAAAAACTGTTTTTT. It encodes CASSQEDPFNEKLFF.